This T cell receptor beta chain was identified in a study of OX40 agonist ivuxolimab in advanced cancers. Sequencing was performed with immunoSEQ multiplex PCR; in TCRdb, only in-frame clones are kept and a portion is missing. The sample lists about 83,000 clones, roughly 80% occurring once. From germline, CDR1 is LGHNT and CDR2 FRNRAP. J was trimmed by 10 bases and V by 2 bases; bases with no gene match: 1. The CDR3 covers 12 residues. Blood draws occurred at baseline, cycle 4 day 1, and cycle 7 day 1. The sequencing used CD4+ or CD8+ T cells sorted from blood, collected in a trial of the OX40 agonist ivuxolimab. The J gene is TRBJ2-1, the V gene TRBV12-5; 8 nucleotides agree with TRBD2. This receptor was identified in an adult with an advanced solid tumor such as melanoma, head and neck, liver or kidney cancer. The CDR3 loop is CASGLQRGEQFF. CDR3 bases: TGTGCTAGTGGTTTGCAGCGGGGGGAGCAGTTCTTC.